The sequence of this T cell receptor (beta chain) was determined in a study of T cell repertoires in cytomegalovirus infection. Overall study context: Indicated by public TCR beta signatures were CMV infection and matching HLA type.

In regard to this clonotype: Its target is unknown.

TCRdb ran MiXCR on the reads and lists one entry per CDR3 protein. The sample has 450,000 to 650,000 distinct CDR3 sequences; 26% are singletons. The ends were cut back, 2 bases at V and 5 bases at J, with 16 bases in the middle. CDR3 size: 15 residues. Study findings and constraints: Within the response measured ex vivo, HLA-C-restricted CMV-specific TCR beta clonotypes were dominant. Summed frequency of shared TCR beta families picked out CMV carriers who also had the relevant HLA.

The material sequenced was PBMCs. The chain recombines TRBV12-3 or TRBV12-4 with TRBJ2-7, with a possible D match to TRBD2 (6 bases). The source of this sequence is a human donor in good health (CMV status not recorded). Some clones in this sample may be carry-over from other donors' samples. This chain's CDR3 is CASSLLRGKVDEQYF. CDR3 in DNA: TGTGCCAGCAGTTTATTACGGGGGAAAGTGGACGAGCAGTACTTC.